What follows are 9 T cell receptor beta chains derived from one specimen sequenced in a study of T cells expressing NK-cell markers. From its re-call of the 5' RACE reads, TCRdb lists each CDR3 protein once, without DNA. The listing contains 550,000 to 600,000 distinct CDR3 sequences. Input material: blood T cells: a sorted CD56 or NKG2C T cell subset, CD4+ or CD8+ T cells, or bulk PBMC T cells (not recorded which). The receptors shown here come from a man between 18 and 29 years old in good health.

The CDR3 sequence is CSVGGRLAGEQYF. The chain employs TRBV29-1 and TRBJ2-7; TCRdb indicates TRBD2, and absent DNA this call remains unverified. Germline V lookup: CDR1 SQVTM, CDR2 ANQGSEA. This CDR3 is built from 13 residues.

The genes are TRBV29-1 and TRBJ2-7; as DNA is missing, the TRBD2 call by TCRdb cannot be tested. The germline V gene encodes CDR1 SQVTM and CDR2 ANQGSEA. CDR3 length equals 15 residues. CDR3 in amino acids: CSVESGTSGDYEQYF.

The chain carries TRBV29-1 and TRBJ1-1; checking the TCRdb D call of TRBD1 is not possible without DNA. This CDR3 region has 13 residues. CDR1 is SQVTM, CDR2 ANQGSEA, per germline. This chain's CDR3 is CSVKFQGSAEAFF.

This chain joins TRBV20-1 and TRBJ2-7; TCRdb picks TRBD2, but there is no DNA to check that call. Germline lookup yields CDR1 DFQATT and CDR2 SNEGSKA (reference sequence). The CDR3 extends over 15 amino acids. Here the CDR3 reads CSASPLGRPSFEQYF.

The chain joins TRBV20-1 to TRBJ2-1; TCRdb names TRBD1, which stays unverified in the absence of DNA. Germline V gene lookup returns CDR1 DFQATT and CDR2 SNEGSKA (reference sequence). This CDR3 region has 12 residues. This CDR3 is CSARGTINEQFF.

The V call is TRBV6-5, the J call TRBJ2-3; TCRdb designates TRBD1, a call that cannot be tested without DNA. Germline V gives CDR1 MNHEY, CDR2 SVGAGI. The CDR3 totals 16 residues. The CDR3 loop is CASSYSQGARTDTQYF.

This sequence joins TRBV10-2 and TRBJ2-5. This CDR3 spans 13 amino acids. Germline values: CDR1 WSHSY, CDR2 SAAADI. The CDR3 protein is CASSAGFWETQYF.

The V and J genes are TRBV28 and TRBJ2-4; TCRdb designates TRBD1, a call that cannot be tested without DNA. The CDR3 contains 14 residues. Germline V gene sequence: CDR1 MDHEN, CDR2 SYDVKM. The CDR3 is CASSHPGTGNIQYF.

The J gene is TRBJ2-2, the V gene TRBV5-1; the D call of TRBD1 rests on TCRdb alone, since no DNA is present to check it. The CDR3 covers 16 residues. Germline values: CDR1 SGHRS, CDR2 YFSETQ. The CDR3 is CASSPWQGANTGELFF.